These 26 T cell receptor beta chains came from one sample sequenced in a study of cytomegalovirus exposure and HLA in healthy donors. Using immunoSEQ multiplex PCR, the repertoire was profiled, and TCRdb retains in-frame clones only, with some absent. Counted here are roughly 98,000 clones, approximately 88% occurring once; the ten biggest clones make up about 4%. Sequencing was performed on PBMCs. These receptors came from a woman younger than 45 in good health and CMV-seronegative.

The chain couples TRBV2 to TRBJ2-2; TRBD1 aligns across 9 bases. This CDR3 spans 16 amino acids. CDR1 is SNHLY, CDR2 FYNNEI, per germline. The ends lost 5 bases at V and 4 bases at J; junction bases unmatched: 8. The CDR3 loop is CASSRTGGRGTGELFF. In nucleotides, the CDR3 is TGTGCCAGCAGTCGAACAGGGGGCCGGGGCACCGGGGAGCTGTTTTTT.

V gene TRBV10-2 combines with J gene TRBJ2-7; 9 bases map to TRBD2. The germline V gene has CDR1 WSHSY and CDR2 SAAADI. The CDR3 totals 14 residues. J gave up 7 bases and V 3 bases, and 7 bases lay outside the gene matches. Here the CDR3 reads CASSDGGRAGEQYF. CDR3 DNA sequence: TGCGCCAGCAGTGATGGCGGGAGGGCCGGGGAGCAGTACTTC.

The genes are TRBV7-6 and TRBJ2-3, with TRBD2 as a possible D gene (5 bases). Trimming removed 1 base at V and 0 bases at J, with 5 bases between. This CDR3 contains 14 residues. The V gene's germline CDR1 is SGHVS and CDR2 FNYEAQ. The DNA of the CDR3 is TGTGCCAGCAGCTTAGGGACTAGCACAGATACGCAGTATTTT. It codes for CASSLGTSTDTQYF.

In its sample, this clone was seen once. The rearrangement links TRBV13 to TRBJ2-3, with 7 bases that match TRBD2. CDR1 and CDR2 (germline): PRHDT, FYEKMQ (reference sequence). This CDR3 is built from 15 residues. V trimming: 5 bases; J trimming: 4 bases; junction bases outside the gene matches: 9. CDR3 amino acids: CASSARGLAADTQYF. As DNA, the CDR3 is TGTGCCAGCAGCGCCCGAGGGCTAGCGGCAGATACGCAGTATTTT.

V is TRBV12-5 and J is TRBJ2-5, with TRBD2 matching 15 bases. The ends lost 1 base at V and 4 bases at J; junction bases unmatched: 16. Germline loops: CDR1 LGHNT, CDR2 FRNRAP. This CDR3 has 21 residues. The CDR3: CASGLGTGLAGGGWSGETQYF. The CDR3 nucleotides read TGTGCTAGTGGTTTGGGGACGGGACTAGCGGGGGGTGGCTGGAGTGGAGAGACCCAGTACTTC. Variable domain in full (rest from reference TRBV12-5 and TRBJ2-5): DARVTQTPRHKVTEMGQEVTMRCQPILGHNTVFWYRQTMMQGLELLAYFRNRAPLDDSGMPKDRFSAEMPDATLATLKIQPSEPRDSAVYFCASGLGTGLAGGGWSGETQYFGPGTRLLVL.

This clone was counted a single time. The chain uses TRBV6-5 and TRBJ2-3; D may be TRBD1 (7 bases). Looked up from germline, CDR1 is MNHEY and CDR2 is SVGAGI. V was trimmed by 2 bases and J by 3 bases, leaving 12 bases between them. The length of the CDR3 is 15 residues. In DNA, the CDR3 is TGTGCCAGCAGTTACGGGGCAGGGGGGACAGATACGCAGTATTTT. Residues: CASSYGAGGTDTQYF.

This clone was detected once. The chain couples TRBV6-6 to TRBJ2-7; possible D gene TRBD1, 5 bases. Germline-derived CDR1 and CDR2 are MNHNY and SVGAGI (reference sequence). V lost 2 bases and J 6 bases, leaving 14 bases between the germline ends. CDR3 length equals 14 residues. CDR3: CASSYRAGMREQYF. In DNA form, the CDR3 reads TGTGCCAGCAGTTACCGAGCAGGGATGCGCGAGCAGTACTTC.

This chain uses TRBV6-1 with TRBJ2-1, with 8 bases aligning to TRBD2. The germline V gene has CDR1 MNHNS and CDR2 SASEGT. The CDR3 consists of 15 residues. V was pared by 6 bases and J by 4 bases, with 8 bases of the junction left unmatched. The CDR3, as DNA: TGTGCCAGCAGCGGACTAGCTATTAATTACAATGAGCAGTTCTTC. Amino acids: CASSGLAINYNEQFF.

This chain joins TRBV28 and TRBJ1-1, with 7 bases matching TRBD1. Germline V gene data show CDR1 as MDHEN and CDR2 as SYDVKM. The CDR3 has 14 amino acids. With V trimmed by 6 bases and J by 7 bases, 11 bases remained unmatched. Written as DNA, the CDR3 is TGTGCCAGCAGGGCCCCGGGACAGACCATTGAAGCTTTCTTT. This sequence encodes CASRAPGQTIEAFF. The entire variable domain, with the rest obtained from reference TRBV28 and TRBJ1-1, is as follows: DVKVTQSSRYLVKRTGEKVFLECVQDMDHENMFWYRQDPGLGLRLIYFSYDVKMKEKGDIPEGYSVSREKKERFSLILESASTNQTSMYLCASRAPGQTIEAFFGQGTRLTVV.

The chain is built from TRBV19 and TRBJ2-5; 8 bases line up with TRBD2. The germline CDR1 and CDR2 sequences are LNHDA and SQIVND (reference sequence). The CDR3 has 15 residues. The V gene end was trimmed by 10 bases and the J gene end by 5 bases; junction bases not matched to a gene: 15. The CDR3 DNA reads TGTGCCACCCGGGGTAGCGGGAAAATCCGCGAGACCCAGTACTTC. Encoded protein: CATRGSGKIRETQYF. The variable domain in full, completed from reference TRBV19 and TRBJ2-5, reads DGGITQSPKYLFRKEGQNVTLSCEQNLNHDAMYWYRQDPGQGLRLIYYSQIVNDFQKGDIAEGYSVSREKKESFPLTVTSAQKNPTAFYLCATRGSGKIRETQYFGPGTRLLVL.

This clone was counted a few times. The rearrangement joins TRBV6-5 to TRBJ1-6; D is uncertain. This CDR3 has 13 residues. V lost 10 bases to trimming and J lost 3 bases, with 10 bases between them. The germline V gene encodes CDR1 MNHEY and CDR2 SVGAGI. In DNA, the CDR3 is TGTGCCATCGGGGAGGGCTATAATTCACCCCTCCACTTT. Translating gives CAIGEGYNSPLHF.

The rearrangement links TRBV30 to TRBJ2-7; maybe TRBD2 (7 bases). V lost 0 bases and J lost 2, with 11 bases in between. Germline V CDR1 and CDR2: GTSNPN, SVGIG (reference sequence). CDR3 length equals 14 residues. As DNA, the CDR3 is TGTGCCTGGAGTGTAGGGGGGGGGACCTACGAGCAGTACTTC. It codes for CAWSVGGGTYEQYF.

This chain joins TRBV4-3 and TRBJ1-4, with unresolved D. V lost 3 bases to trimming and J lost 4 bases, with 15 bases between them. CDR1 LGHNA and CDR2 YSLEER come from the germline V gene. The CDR3 extends over 16 amino acids. The CDR3 protein is CASSQALTVRNEKLFF. CDR3 DNA: TGCGCCAGCAGCCAGGCTTTAACAGTTCGTAATGAAAAACTGTTTTTT.

This clone was recorded once. This sequence joins TRBV5-1 and TRBJ1-4; D is undetermined. This CDR3 has 15 amino acids. Trimming took off 2 bases at V and 3 bases at J, with 11 bases between the two ends. From germline, CDR1 is SGHRS and CDR2 YFSETQ. CDR3 DNA: TGCGCCAGCAGCTTTGGAGGGCGACCTAATGAAAAACTGTTTTTT. As protein: CASSFGGRPNEKLFF.

V usage is TRBV5-1 and J usage is TRBJ2-1; D is perhaps TRBD2 (5 bases). The V and J ends lost 1 base and 0 bases respectively, with 11 bases between them. This CDR3 contains 16 residues. Germline V lookup: CDR1 SGHRS, CDR2 YFSETQ. The CDR3 loop is CASSLNGGSSYNEQFF. CDR3 DNA sequence: TGCGCCAGCAGCTTGAATGGTGGGAGCTCCTACAATGAGCAGTTCTTC.

Remarks on this clone: The same CDR3 is also encoded by other DNA sequences in this sample. The chain carries TRBV28 and TRBJ2-3; no firm D call. This CDR3 contains 12 residues. Germline values: CDR1 MDHEN, CDR2 SYDVKM. V lost 3 bases to trimming and J lost 6 bases, with 7 bases between them. Here the CDR3 DNA reads TGTGCCAGCAGTTTCCCACAGGATACGCAGTATTTT. Protein sequence: CASSFPQDTQYF.

The V call is TRBV6-5, the J call TRBJ2-2, with a weak D call TRBD2 (6 bases). V lost 8 bases to trimming and J lost 6 bases, with 10 bases between them. The CDR3 contains 12 residues. Germline V gene lookup returns CDR1 MNHEY and CDR2 SVGAGI. CDR3 sequence: CASWGGAGELFF. CDR3 bases: TGTGCCAGCTGGGGAGGAGCCGGGGAGCTGTTTTTT.

The CDR3 coding sequence is TGTGCCAGCAGCGTAGGACTAGCGGGGAACTACGAGCAGTACTTC. It translates to CASSVGLAGNYEQYF. This chain connects TRBV9 to TRBJ2-7, with TRBD2 identical over 11 bases. Germline V CDR1 and CDR2: SGDLS, YYNGEE. The CDR3 consists of 15 residues. With V trimmed by 0 bases and J by 3 bases, 2 bases remained unmatched.

V is TRBV6-6 and J is TRBJ2-1; 9 nucleotides match TRBD2. The ends lost 9 bases at V and 7 bases at J; junction bases unmatched: 10. CDR3 length equals 14 residues. Germline lookup yields CDR1 MNHNY and CDR2 SVGAGI (reference sequence). DNA of the CDR3: TGTGCCAGTGCGGGAGCGGGAGGAAGGAATGAGCAGTTCTTC. It yields the protein CASAGAGGRNEQFF.

The genes are TRBV10-3 and TRBJ1-2, with D possibly being TRBD1 (6 bases). The germline V gene has CDR1 ENHRY and CDR2 SYGVKD. V lost 0 bases and J 4 bases, leaving 12 bases between the germline ends. CDR3 size: 15 residues. Here the CDR3 reads CAISESTGYGYGYTF. The DNA of the CDR3 is TGTGCCATCAGTGAGTCTACAGGGTACGGCTATGGCTACACCTTC.

The genes are TRBV28 and TRBJ2-7; 8 bases match TRBD2. CDR1 is MDHEN, CDR2 SYDVKM, per germline. The CDR3 is 16 residues long. Trimming removed 1 base from V and 3 bases from J; junction bases left unmatched: 8. CDR3 sequence: CASSLFLTSANYEQYF. CDR3 sequence (DNA): TGTGCCAGCAGTTTATTTTTGACTAGCGCCAACTACGAGCAGTACTTC. Full variable domain (remainder filled in from reference TRBV28 and TRBJ2-7): DVKVTQSSRYLVKRTGEKVFLECVQDMDHENMFWYRQDPGLGLRLIYFSYDVKMKEKGDIPEGYSVSREKKERFSLILESASTNQTSMYLCASSLFLTSANYEQYFGPGTRLTVT.

The J gene is TRBJ1-2, the V gene TRBV6-6; no firm D call. CDR3 length: 13 amino acids. Trimming took off 8 bases at V and 6 bases at J, with 16 bases between the two ends. Germline-derived CDR1 and CDR2 are MNHNY and SVGAGI (reference sequence). CDR3 residues: CASAGLIGDGYTF. The CDR3 DNA reads TGTGCCAGCGCCGGACTGATCGGGGATGGCTACACCTTC.

The gene calls are TRBV10-3 and TRBJ1-5, with 7 bases identical to TRBD1. The V segment lost 6 bases and the J segment 5 bases; nucleotides outside the gene matches: 7. CDR1 is ENHRY, CDR2 SYGVKD, per germline. This CDR3 region has 14 residues. In DNA form, the CDR3 reads TGTGCCATCAGCCAAGACAGGGCGTATCAGCCCCAGCATTTT. Translating gives CAISQDRAYQPQHF.

The V and J genes are TRBV29-1 and TRBJ2-1, with D possibly being TRBD1 (6 bases). The CDR3 covers 14 residues. CDR1 and CDR2 from the germline V gene are SQVTM and ANQGSEA. V was cut by 6 bases and J by 5 bases, with 17 bases left in between. CDR3 nucleotide sequence: TGCAGCGTCGCCTCTAGGGGGATCAACAATGAGCAGTTCTTC. It codes for CSVASRGINNEQFF.

In DNA form, the CDR3 reads TGTGCCACCTCCTTTAGCGACAGGAACGAGCAGTACTTC. Its protein is CATSFSDRNEQYF. The rearrangement uses TRBV7-8 and TRBJ2-7; possible D gene TRBD1, 6 bases. CDR1 and CDR2 (germline): SGHVS, FQNEAQ. Trimming removed 10 bases from V and 5 bases from J, with 18 bases in between. This CDR3 contains 13 residues.

The chain combines TRBV28 with TRBJ1-1; 8 nucleotides align to TRBD1. Losses at the gene ends were 7 bases for V and 0 bases for J; bases not matched to a gene: 10. There are 16 residues in the CDR3. From germline, CDR1 is MDHEN and CDR2 SYDVKM. Here the CDR3 DNA reads TGTGCCAGCACCGCAGGGGGCATAGGAATGAACACTGAAGCTTTCTTT. Translating it yields CASTAGGIGMNTEAFF.